This T cell receptor (beta chain) appears in the sequencing data of a study of blood T cell repertoires in COVID-19. As for the study in general: Whether acute or convalescent, the COVID-19 samples came from the United States, Italy and Spain.

In the authors' workflow: Amplification with reference gene primers provided the estimates of nucleated cell counts. Sequencing used immunoSEQ multiplex PCR; TCRdb keeps in-frame clones, though not all of them. V and J calls and clone size are given by that table; D and trimming were obtained from the DNA. The sample includes 150,000 to 200,000 clones, almost 85% seen only once; the top ten take 22%. Per germline, CDR1 LNHDA and CDR2 SQIVND (reference sequence). The CDR3 loop spans 11 amino acids. Remarks on this clone: At one end the junction does not follow the germline gene, possibly because of a read error.

This TCR was recovered from a woman older than 75 with acute or convalescent COVID-19. The rearrangement uses TRBV19 and TRBJ2-6; no clear D. Sequences were obtained from peripheral blood. Here the CDR3 reads CASSIDTALAF. For the CDR3, the DNA is TGTGCCAGTAGTATCGATACAGCCCTGGCTTTC.